These T cell receptor beta chains were read from a single sample in a study of beta chain features in type 1 diabetes. Method: immunoSEQ multiplex PCR; TCRdb's copy keeps in-frame clones and lacks some. The sample carries around 120,000 clones, approximately 15% recorded once. Material for sequencing was central memory CD4+ T cells from blood. Source of these receptors: a man younger than 35 with type 1 diabetes. The CDR3 runs from the conserved cysteine through the conserved F or W. The D gene is left open where the match is weak. A clone size is listed for some rows: how often the clone was seen (once, few, many), or a class if it is expanded.

V gene	D gene	J gene	clone size	CDR3 DNA	CDR3 protein
TRBV18	NA	TRBJ2-3	NA	TGTGCCAGCTCCCCACCATCGAGGGATACGCAGTATTTT	CASSPPSRDTQYF
TRBV29-1	NA	TRBJ2-1	few	TGCAGCGTTAAGCAGGTGAAATACAATGAGCAGTTCTTC	CSVKQVKYNEQFF
TRBV7-9	NA	TRBJ2-6	NA	TGTGCCAGCAGCTTAATGGGGGCGCTTCGGGCCAACGTCCTGACTTTC	CASSLMGALRANVLTF
TRBV2	NA	TRBJ2-7	few	TGTGCCAGCAGCCAAGCCTACGAGCAGTACTTC	CASSQAYEQYF
TRBV5-1	NA	TRBJ2-5	NA	TGCGCCAGCAGTCAGTCAGTAGAGACCCAGTACTTC	CASSQSVETQYF
TRBV5-1	NA	TRBJ2-7	NA	TGCGCCAGCAGCGTGGACGGAATTAGGAGACTCGAGCAGTACTTC	CASSVDGIRRLEQYF
TRBV7-6	TRBD1	TRBJ2-7	few	TGTGCCAGCAGCCAACTCACAGGGGGCAGCTACGAGCAGTACTTC	CASSQLTGGSYEQYF
TRBV18	TRBD1	TRBJ1-1	NA	TGTGCCAGCTCACCATCGACAGGGACCGCGGGGTACACTGAAGCTTTCTTT	CASSPSTGTAGYTEAFF
TRBV29-1	TRBD2	TRBJ2-1	NA	TGCAGCGATGAGACTAGCGGGGGTTACAATGAGCAGTTCTTC	CSDETSGGYNEQFF
TRBV7-9	NA	TRBJ2-3	few	TGTGCCAGCAGCCCTGGAAGCTTAACAACAGATACGCAGTATTTT	CASSPGSLTTDTQYF
TRBV5-1	NA	TRBJ2-1	NA	TGCGCCAGCAGCTTAGGCCCCACTAGCTCCTACAATGAGCAGTTCTTC	CASSLGPTSSYNEQFF
TRBV4-2	TRBD2	TRBJ2-3	few	TGTGCCAGCAGCCAAGTGACGATCCAGCGGGGAAGGTCTTATACGCAGTATTTT	CASSQVTIQRGRSYTQYF